The 16 T cell receptor beta chains below come from one sample, sequenced in a study of cytomegalovirus exposure and HLA in healthy donors. Vbeta (60) and Jbeta (13) primers were used in the PCR. This table comes from immunoSEQ multiplex PCR, and its TCRdb copy is limited to in-frame clones, with some not included. The table includes over 95,000 clones, roughly 69% detected once. The sample was PBMCs. The receptors come from a human donor in good health.

This clone was recorded only once. The chain carries TRBV4-2 and TRBJ2-6; 10 bases are a match to TRBD1. V dropped 0 bases and J dropped 0; count of bases not matched to a gene: 5. Germline CDR1 is LGHNA and CDR2 is YNFKEQ. The CDR3 contains 19 residues. The CDR3 nucleotides are TGTGCCAGCAGCCAAGAGGACAGGGGGGGGTTCTCTGGGGCCAACGTCCTGACTTTC. Residues: CASSQEDRGGFSGANVLTF.

CDR3 DNA sequence: TGTGCCAGCAGTTTACGGGGGTCCTACGAGCAGTACTTC. It is translated as CASSLRGSYEQYF. The V and J genes are TRBV27 and TRBJ2-5, with D possibly TRBD2 on 6 matching bases. The DNA end favors TRBJ2-7, so the J call may be wrong. This CDR3 region has 13 residues. The germline V gene has CDR1 MNHEY and CDR2 SMNVEV (reference sequence).

The rearrangement joins TRBV29-1 to TRBJ2-5, with D perhaps TRBD2 (7 bases). The J call may be in error: the DNA end matches TRBJ2-7 better. Germline V gene sequence: CDR1 SQVTM, CDR2 ANQGSEA. The length of the CDR3 is 15 residues. The CDR3 protein is CSVVGGPQSTYEQYF. The CDR3 nucleotides are TGCAGCGTGGTGGGGGGGCCCCAGAGTACCTACGAGCAGTACTTC.

V is TRBV28 and J is TRBJ2-1, with 11 bases aligning to TRBD2. Germline-derived CDR1 and CDR2 are MDHEN and SYDVKM. The length of the CDR3 is 15 residues. The V segment lost 2 bases and the J segment 7 bases; nucleotides outside the gene matches: 4. This chain's CDR3 is CASSLVAGGKNEQFF. The CDR3, as DNA: TGTGCCAGCAGTTTAGTAGCGGGGGGGAAAAATGAGCAGTTCTTC.

The chain combines TRBV5-5 with TRBJ2-5; D might be TRBD1 (6 bases). Trimming stripped 1 base from V and 2 bases from J, with 9 bases between. CDR3 length: 14 residues. CDR1 is SGHKS, CDR2 YYEKEE, per germline (reference sequence). The CDR3 sequence is CASSLFQGQETQYF. The CDR3 region has the DNA TGTGCCAGCAGCTTGTTTCAGGGGCAAGAGACCCAGTACTTC.

This clone has only a few counts. V usage is TRBV6-6 and J usage is TRBJ2-4; 8 positions match TRBD1. The germline gives CDR1 MNHNY, CDR2 SVGAGI (reference sequence). This CDR3 is built from 13 residues. With V trimmed by 8 bases and J by 11 bases, 11 bases remained unmatched. In DNA form, the CDR3 reads TGTGCCAGCCGTGATTCCGGACAGGGTGTTCAGTACTTC. Amino acids: CASRDSGQGVQYF.

This sequence joins TRBV29-1 and TRBJ2-3; 13 bases map to TRBD2. The junction had 8 bases not matched to a gene; V was cut back by 7 bases and J by 4 bases. CDR3 length: 15 amino acids. From germline, CDR1 is SQVTM and CDR2 ANQGSEA. The CDR3 region has the DNA TGCAGCGCGTGGACTAGCGGGAGTTTGGCAGATACGCAGTATTTT. This sequence encodes CSAWTSGSLADTQYF.

The chain couples TRBV20-1 to TRBJ1-4, with no clear D. CDR1 and CDR2 (germline): DFQATT, SNEGSKA (reference sequence). Trimming pared 6 bases from V and 6 bases from J, leaving 5 bases between. CDR3 size: 10 residues. In nucleotides, the CDR3 is TGCAGTGCCGCAGATGAAAAACTGTTTTTT. It codes for CSAADEKLFF.

In this sample, this clone turned up once. The chain uses TRBV13 and TRBJ2-7; 9 nucleotides match TRBD2. The CDR3 contains 14 residues. Trimming took 6 bases from V and 2 from J; bases not matched to a gene: 5. The germline V gene encodes CDR1 PRHDT and CDR2 FYEKMQ (reference sequence). The CDR3 sequence: CASRLSGRTYEQYF. As DNA, the CDR3 is TGTGCCAGCAGGTTAAGCGGGAGGACCTACGAGCAGTACTTC. Complete variable domain (other parts from reference TRBV13 and TRBJ2-7): AAGVIQSPRHLIKEKRETATLKCYPIPRHDTVYWYQQGPGQDPQFLISFYEKMQSDKGSIPDRFSAQQFSDYHSELNMSSLELGDSALYFCASRLSGRTYEQYFGPGTRLTVT.

The chain links TRBV10-1 to TRBJ2-3; no clear D. The length of the CDR3 is 13 residues. Deletions cut 2 bases from V and 2 bases from J, with 5 bases between. Germline V gene sequence: CDR1 WNHNN, CDR2 SYGVQD (reference sequence). CDR3 protein: CASSEIYTDTQYF. Written as DNA, the CDR3 is TGCGCCAGCAGTGAGATTTACACAGATACGCAGTATTTT.

V is TRBV5-5 and J is TRBJ1-1; D possibly corresponds to TRBD1 (6 bases). The ends were cut back, 3 bases at V and 4 bases at J, with 13 bases in the middle. Per germline, CDR1 SGHKS and CDR2 YYEKEE (reference sequence). This CDR3 has 14 residues. DNA for the CDR3: TGTGCCAGCAGCTCCCCCTGGGGGCCCACTGAAGCTTTCTTT. Amino acids: CASSSPWGPTEAFF. The full variable domain, in which reference TRBV5-5 and TRBJ1-1 provide the parts outside the CDR3, is DAGVTQSPTHLIKTRGQQVTLRCSPISGHKSVSWYQQVLGQGPQFIFQYYEKEERGRGNFPDRFSARQFPNYSSELNVNALLLGDSALYLCASSSPWGPTEAFFGQGTRLTVV.

The chain combines TRBV7-6 with TRBJ2-3; the match to TRBD2 covers 7 bases. The CDR3 contains 15 residues. Trimming took 5 bases from V and 0 from J; bases not matched to a gene: 5. Germline CDR1 and CDR2: SGHVS and FNYEAQ. The CDR3 coding sequence is TGTGCCAGCAGCCCGGGGGGACCCAGCACAGATACGCAGTATTTT. Protein product: CASSPGGPSTDTQYF.

The chain couples TRBV28 to TRBJ2-2; maybe TRBD1 (6 bases). V shed 7 bases and J shed 3 bases, with 21 bases lying between them. CDR1 and CDR2 from the germline V gene are MDHEN and SYDVKM. The CDR3 is 17 residues long. The chain's CDR3 is CASTSQLSDRDTGELFF. The CDR3 nucleotides are TGTGCCAGCACCTCTCAGTTATCGGACAGAGACACCGGGGAGCTGTTTTTT.

V is TRBV15 and J is TRBJ1-5, with no clear D. CDR3 length equals 15 residues. Deletions cut 1 base from V and 5 bases from J, with 12 bases between. In germline, CDR1 is LNHNV, CDR2 YYDKDF (reference sequence). CDR3 sequence (DNA): TGTGCCACCAGCAGAGTGGAGGCACGCTATCAGCCCCAGCATTTT. It is translated as CATSRVEARYQPQHF.

This clone turned up a few times. The chain recombines TRBV6-5 with TRBJ1-4; 7 nucleotides agree with TRBD1. The CDR3 length is 15 residues. Germline V gene data show CDR1 as MNHEY and CDR2 as SVGAGI. V shed 6 bases, J shed 10 bases, and the junction held 14 bases outside the gene matches. The CDR3 reads CASRPTGEVVGKLFF. DNA of the CDR3: TGTGCCAGCAGACCCACAGGGGAAGTGGTCGGAAAACTGTTTTTT.

This clone was seen only a few times. This chain uses TRBV7-9 with TRBJ1-1; D remains unclear. Per the germline V gene, CDR1 is SEHNR and CDR2 is FQNEAQ (reference sequence). V was pared by 0 bases and J by 1 base, with 6 bases between. The CDR3 consists of 14 residues. The CDR3 loop reads CASSLAIENTEAFF. In nucleotides, the CDR3 is TGTGCCAGCAGCTTAGCAATAGAGAACACTGAAGCTTTCTTT. The full variable domain, completed using reference TRBV7-9 and TRBJ1-1, is DTGVSQNPRHKITKRGQNVTFRCDPISEHNRLYWYRQTLGQGPEFLTYFQNEAQLEKSRLLSDRFSAERPKGSFSTLEIQRTEQGDSAMYLCASSLAIENTEAFFGQGTRLTVV.